This entry describes one T cell receptor beta chain. As yet, its antigen is unknown. This entry comes from a study of metastatic and nonmetastatic thyroid tumors. In the study overall: For malignant and benign thyroid patients, tumor or nodule tissue and blood were the sources whose repertoires were compared.

Study-wide results and limits: As reported, TCR beta diversity in blood and tumor was significantly higher in malignant thyroid tumors than in benign nodules.

Prior to thyroid surgery, none of the patients had received any treatment. In the source study's methods: The study's classifier, a distant-metastasis tool for papillary thyroid cancer, was built using CDR3 differences across clinicopathological groups. With MiXCR, TCRdb called clones anew from the PCR reads. These V and J calls are TCRdb output, not the study's own analysis. The repertoire holds thousands of clones, around 35% seen once, with 23% in the top ten. The origin of this receptor is a female donor with papillary thyroid cancer or a benign thyroid nodule (not recorded which). Some clones in this sample may be carry-over from other donors' samples. The sequencing sample was made of adjacent normal tissue.

The CDR3 region has the DNA TGTGCCAGCAGTTCATGGCGGGATCGCACAGATACGCAGTATTTT. Translation: CASSSWRDRTDTQYF. This chain joins TRBV6-5 and TRBJ2-3; TRBD2 might be the D (6 bases). Germline CDR1 and CDR2: MNHEY and SVGAGI. V lost 4 bases to trimming and J lost 1 base, with 12 bases between them. This CDR3 comprises 15 residues.